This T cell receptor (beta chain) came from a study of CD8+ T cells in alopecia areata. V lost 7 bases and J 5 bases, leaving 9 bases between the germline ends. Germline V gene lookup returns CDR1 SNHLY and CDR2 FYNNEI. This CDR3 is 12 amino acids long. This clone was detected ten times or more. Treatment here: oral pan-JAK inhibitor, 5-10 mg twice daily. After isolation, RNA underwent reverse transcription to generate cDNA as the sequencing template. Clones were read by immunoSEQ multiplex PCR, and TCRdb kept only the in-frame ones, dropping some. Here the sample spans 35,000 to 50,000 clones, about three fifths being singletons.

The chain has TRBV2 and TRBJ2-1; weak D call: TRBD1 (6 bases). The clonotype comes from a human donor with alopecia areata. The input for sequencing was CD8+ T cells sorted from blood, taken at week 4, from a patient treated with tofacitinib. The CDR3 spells CASTGTNNEQFF. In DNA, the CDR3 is TGTGCCAGCACCGGGACAAACAATGAGCAGTTCTTC.